What follows describes a single T cell receptor beta chain. This sample was taken from a study of blood T cell repertoires in COVID-19. Study information: Some COVID-19 samples were acute and others convalescent; all came from the United States, Italy and Spain. In each case, the material was cDNA or gDNA derived from T cells, B-cell-depleted T cells, or PBMCs.

Trimming left V 5 bases short and J 0 bases short, with 17 bases between. Germline V gene lookup returns CDR1 SGHRS and CDR2 YFSETQ. The CDR3 has 17 residues. As processed by the authors: Reference gene primers were amplified, and this amplification served to estimate nucleated cell counts. The protocol was immunoSEQ multiplex PCR, while the TCRdb copy is restricted to in-frame clones and leaves out a portion. The V and J calls and clone size are taken from that table; D and trimming were inferred from the DNA. Of 95,000 to 100,000 clones in the sample, 85% were seen once. This TCR came from a woman in her 70s with active or convalescent COVID-19. The rearrangement uses TRBV5-1 and TRBJ2-2; tentative D call: TRBD2 (6 bases). The specimen was peripheral blood. The CDR3 nucleotides read TGCGCCAGCAGTTATGACGCGGGGTGGTCGAACACCGGGGAGCTGTTTTTT. This encodes CASSYDAGWSNTGELFF.